This T cell receptor beta chain was identified in a study of T-cell memory formation after mild COVID-19. On the study more broadly: Largely, the TCR clusters proved donor specific.

TCRdb processed the 5' RACE reads anew with MiXCR; each CDR3 protein has one entry. The sample yields approximately 430,000 distinct CDR3 sequences, about a quarter seen once. Trimming pared 5 bases from V and 2 bases from J, leaving 11 bases between. Germline loops: CDR1 SGHTA, CDR2 FQGTGA. The CDR3 runs to 14 residues. The sequence derives from an adult woman who had mild COVID-19 (a few samples of this study predate the infection). Cell type and time point are not known. What was sequenced was PBMCs or a T cell subset sorted from them (not recorded which). The chain joins TRBV7-3 to TRBJ2-3; no firm D call. Here the CDR3 reads CASSPNRYTDTQYF. In DNA, the CDR3 is TGTGCCAGCAGCCCTAACCGGTACACAGATACGCAGTATTTT. The full variable domain, with the rest looked up from reference TRBV7-3 and TRBJ2-3, is GAGVSQTPSNKVTEKGKYVELRCDPISGHTALYWYRQSLGQGPEFLIYFQGTGAADDSGLPNDRFFAVRPEGSVSTLKIQRTERGDSAVYLCASSPNRYTDTQYFGPGTRLTVL.